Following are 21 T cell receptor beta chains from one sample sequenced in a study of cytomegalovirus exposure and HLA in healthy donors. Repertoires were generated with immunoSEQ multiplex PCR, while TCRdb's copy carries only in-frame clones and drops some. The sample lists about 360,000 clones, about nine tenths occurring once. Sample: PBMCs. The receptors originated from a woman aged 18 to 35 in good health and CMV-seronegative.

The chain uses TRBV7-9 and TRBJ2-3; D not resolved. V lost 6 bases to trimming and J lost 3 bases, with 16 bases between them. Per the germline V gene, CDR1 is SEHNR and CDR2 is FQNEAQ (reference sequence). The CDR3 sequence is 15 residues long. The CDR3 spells CASSALPHSTDTQYF. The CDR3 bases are TGTGCCAGCAGTGCTCTTCCCCACTCGACAGATACGCAGTATTTT.

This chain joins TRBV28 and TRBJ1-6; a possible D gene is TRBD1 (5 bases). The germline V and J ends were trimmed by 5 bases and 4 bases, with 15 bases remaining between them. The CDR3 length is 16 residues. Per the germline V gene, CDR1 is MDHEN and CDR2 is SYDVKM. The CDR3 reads CASSPGGGWYNSPLHF. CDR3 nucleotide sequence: TGTGCCAGCAGTCCCGGCGGGGGGTGGTATAATTCACCCCTCCACTTT. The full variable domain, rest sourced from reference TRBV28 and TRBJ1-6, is DVKVTQSSRYLVKRTGEKVFLECVQDMDHENMFWYRQDPGLGLRLIYFSYDVKMKEKGDIPEGYSVSREKKERFSLILESASTNQTSMYLCASSPGGGWYNSPLHFGNGTRLTVT.

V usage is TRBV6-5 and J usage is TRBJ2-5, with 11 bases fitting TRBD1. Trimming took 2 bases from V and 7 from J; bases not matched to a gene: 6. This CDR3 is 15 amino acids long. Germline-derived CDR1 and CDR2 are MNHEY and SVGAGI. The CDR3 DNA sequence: TGTGCCAGCAGTTACCTCCCGGACAGGGGGCGGACCCAGTACTTC. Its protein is CASSYLPDRGRTQYF.

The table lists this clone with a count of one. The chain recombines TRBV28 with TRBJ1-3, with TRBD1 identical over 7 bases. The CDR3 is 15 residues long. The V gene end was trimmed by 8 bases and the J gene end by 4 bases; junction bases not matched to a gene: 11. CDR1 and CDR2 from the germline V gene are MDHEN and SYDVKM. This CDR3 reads CASLMEGASGNTIYF. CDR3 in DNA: TGTGCCAGCCTTATGGAGGGGGCGTCCGGAAACACCATATATTTT.

CDR3 nucleotide sequence: TGTGCCAGCAGCCGGACAGGCTTAAGTGTTGGGGCCAACGTCCTGACTTTC. It yields the protein CASSRTGLSVGANVLTF. The chain couples TRBV28 to TRBJ2-6, with 7 positions matching TRBD1. Germline loops: CDR1 MDHEN, CDR2 SYDVKM. The ends lost 6 bases at V and 3 bases at J; junction bases unmatched: 11. This CDR3 is 17 amino acids long. Looking up the rest from reference TRBV28 and TRBJ2-6 gives the full variable domain: DVKVTQSSRYLVKRTGEKVFLECVQDMDHENMFWYRQDPGLGLRLIYFSYDVKMKEKGDIPEGYSVSREKKERFSLILESASTNQTSMYLCASSRTGLSVGANVLTFGAGSRLTVL.

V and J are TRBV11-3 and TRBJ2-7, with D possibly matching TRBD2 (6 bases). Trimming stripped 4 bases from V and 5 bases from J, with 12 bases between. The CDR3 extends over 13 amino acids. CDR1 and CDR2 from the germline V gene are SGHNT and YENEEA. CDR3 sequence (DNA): TGTGCCAGCAGCTCCCCGGGGGACGACGAGCAGTACTTC. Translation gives CASSSPGDDEQYF.

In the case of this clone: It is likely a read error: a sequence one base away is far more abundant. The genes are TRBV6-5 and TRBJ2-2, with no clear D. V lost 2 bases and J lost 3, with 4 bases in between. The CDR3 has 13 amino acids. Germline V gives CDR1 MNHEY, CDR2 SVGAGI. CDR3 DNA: TGTGCCAGCAGTTACCGGGACACCGGGGAGCTGTTTTTT. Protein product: CASSYRDTGELFF.

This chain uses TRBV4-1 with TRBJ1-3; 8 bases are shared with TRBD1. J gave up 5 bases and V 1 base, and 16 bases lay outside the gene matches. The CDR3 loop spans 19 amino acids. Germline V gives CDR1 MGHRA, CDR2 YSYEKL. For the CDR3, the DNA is TGCGCCAGCAGCCAAGTGGGGAGGACAGGGATCTTTGTTCGAAACACCATATATTTT. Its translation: CASSQVGRTGIFVRNTIYF.

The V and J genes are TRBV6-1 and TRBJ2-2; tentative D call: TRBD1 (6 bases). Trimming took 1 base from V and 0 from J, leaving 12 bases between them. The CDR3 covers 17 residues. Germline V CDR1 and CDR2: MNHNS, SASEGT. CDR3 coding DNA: TGTGCCAGCAGTGAAGGGGGCCACAGGGCGAACACCGGGGAGCTGTTTTTT. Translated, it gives CASSEGGHRANTGELFF.

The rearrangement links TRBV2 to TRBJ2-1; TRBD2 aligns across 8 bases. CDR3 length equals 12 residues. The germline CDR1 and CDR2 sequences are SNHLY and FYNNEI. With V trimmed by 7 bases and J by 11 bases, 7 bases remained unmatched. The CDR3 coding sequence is TGTGCCAGCAAGGGACTAGTTTTTCAGCAGTTCTTC. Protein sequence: CASKGLVFQQFF.

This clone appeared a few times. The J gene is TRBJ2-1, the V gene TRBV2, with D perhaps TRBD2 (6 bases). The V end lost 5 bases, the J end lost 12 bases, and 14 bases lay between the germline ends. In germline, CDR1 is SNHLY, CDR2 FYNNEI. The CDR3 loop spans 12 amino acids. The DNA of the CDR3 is TGTGCCAGCAGTACATCGGGAGTAGGGCAGTTCTTC. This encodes CASSTSGVGQFF. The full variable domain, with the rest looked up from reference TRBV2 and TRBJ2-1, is EPEVTQTPSHQVTQMGQEVILRCVPISNHLYFYWYRQILGQKVEFLVSFYNNEISEKSEIFDDQFSVERPDGSNFTLKIRSTKLEDSAMYFCASSTSGVGQFFGPGTRLTVL.

CDR3: CASSLGLREVGYEQYF. The CDR3 DNA follows: TGTGCCAGCAGCTTAGGATTGCGGGAGGTTGGCTACGAGCAGTACTTC. The chain combines TRBV7-2 with TRBJ2-7, with 8 bases aligning to TRBD2. The CDR3 is 16 amino acids. J lost 3 bases, V lost 1 base, and 8 bases had no gene match. Per germline, CDR1 SGHTA and CDR2 FQGNSA.

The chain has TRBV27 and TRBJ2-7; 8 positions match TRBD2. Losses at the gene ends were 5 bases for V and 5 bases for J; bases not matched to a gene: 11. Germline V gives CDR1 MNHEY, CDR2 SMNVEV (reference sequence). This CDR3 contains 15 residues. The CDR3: CASSATSANPHEQYF. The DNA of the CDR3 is TGTGCCAGCAGTGCGACTAGCGCTAACCCCCACGAGCAGTACTTC.

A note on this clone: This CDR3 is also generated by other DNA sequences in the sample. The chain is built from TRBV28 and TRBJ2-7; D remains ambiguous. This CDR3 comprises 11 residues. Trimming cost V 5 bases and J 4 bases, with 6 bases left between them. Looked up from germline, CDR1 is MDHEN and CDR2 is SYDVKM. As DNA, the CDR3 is TGTGCCAGCAGTCCCCAATACGAGCAGTACTTC. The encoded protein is CASSPQYEQYF.

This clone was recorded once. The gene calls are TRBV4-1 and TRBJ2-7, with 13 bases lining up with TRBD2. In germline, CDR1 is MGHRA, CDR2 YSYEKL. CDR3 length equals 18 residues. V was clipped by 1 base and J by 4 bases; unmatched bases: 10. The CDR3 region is CASSQGPQTGLAGYEQYF. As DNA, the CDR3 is TGCGCCAGCAGCCAAGGTCCCCAAACGGGACTAGCGGGGTACGAGCAGTACTTC.

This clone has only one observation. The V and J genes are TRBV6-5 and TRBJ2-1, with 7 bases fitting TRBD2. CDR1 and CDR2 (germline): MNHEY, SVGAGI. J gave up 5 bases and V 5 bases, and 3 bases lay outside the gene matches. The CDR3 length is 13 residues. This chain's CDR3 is CASSTGGDNEQFF. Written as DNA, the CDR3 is TGTGCCAGCAGTACGGGAGGAGACAATGAGCAGTTCTTC.

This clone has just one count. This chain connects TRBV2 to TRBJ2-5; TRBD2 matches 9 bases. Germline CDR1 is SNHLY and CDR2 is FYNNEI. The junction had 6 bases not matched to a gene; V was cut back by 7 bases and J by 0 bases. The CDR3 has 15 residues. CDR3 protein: CASTSGLANQETQYF. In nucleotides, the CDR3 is TGTGCCAGCACCTCGGGACTAGCCAACCAAGAGACCCAGTACTTC.

For the CDR3, the DNA is TGTGCCACCACCCTGGGGGGGACAACAATTGGCGAAGCTTTCTTT. Translated, it gives CATTLGGTTIGEAFF. The V and J genes are TRBV15 and TRBJ1-1; tentatively, D is TRBD1 (6 bases). With 7 bases removed from V and 8 bases from J, the gap between germline ends came to 23 bases. The CDR3 has 15 amino acids. Per the germline V gene, CDR1 is LNHNV and CDR2 is YYDKDF (reference sequence).

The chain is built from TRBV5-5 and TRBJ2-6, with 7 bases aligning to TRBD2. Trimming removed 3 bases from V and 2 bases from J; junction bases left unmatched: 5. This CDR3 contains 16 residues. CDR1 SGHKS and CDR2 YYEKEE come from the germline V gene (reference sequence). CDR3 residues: CASSSYRGAGANVLTF. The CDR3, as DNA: TGTGCCAGCAGCTCGTATCGGGGGGCTGGGGCCAACGTCCTGACTTTC.

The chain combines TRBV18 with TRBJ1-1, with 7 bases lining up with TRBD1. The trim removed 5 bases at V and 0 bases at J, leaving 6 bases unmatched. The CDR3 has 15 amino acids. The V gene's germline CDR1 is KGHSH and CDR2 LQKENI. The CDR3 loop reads CASSYRQGMNTEAFF. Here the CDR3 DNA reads TGTGCCAGCTCATACAGACAGGGAATGAACACTGAAGCTTTCTTT.

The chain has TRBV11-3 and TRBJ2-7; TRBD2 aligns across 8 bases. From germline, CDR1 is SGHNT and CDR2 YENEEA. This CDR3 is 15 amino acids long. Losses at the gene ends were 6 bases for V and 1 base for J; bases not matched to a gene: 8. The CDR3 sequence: CASSDTSGASYEQYF. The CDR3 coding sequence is TGTGCCAGCAGTGATACTAGCGGAGCTTCCTACGAGCAGTACTTC.